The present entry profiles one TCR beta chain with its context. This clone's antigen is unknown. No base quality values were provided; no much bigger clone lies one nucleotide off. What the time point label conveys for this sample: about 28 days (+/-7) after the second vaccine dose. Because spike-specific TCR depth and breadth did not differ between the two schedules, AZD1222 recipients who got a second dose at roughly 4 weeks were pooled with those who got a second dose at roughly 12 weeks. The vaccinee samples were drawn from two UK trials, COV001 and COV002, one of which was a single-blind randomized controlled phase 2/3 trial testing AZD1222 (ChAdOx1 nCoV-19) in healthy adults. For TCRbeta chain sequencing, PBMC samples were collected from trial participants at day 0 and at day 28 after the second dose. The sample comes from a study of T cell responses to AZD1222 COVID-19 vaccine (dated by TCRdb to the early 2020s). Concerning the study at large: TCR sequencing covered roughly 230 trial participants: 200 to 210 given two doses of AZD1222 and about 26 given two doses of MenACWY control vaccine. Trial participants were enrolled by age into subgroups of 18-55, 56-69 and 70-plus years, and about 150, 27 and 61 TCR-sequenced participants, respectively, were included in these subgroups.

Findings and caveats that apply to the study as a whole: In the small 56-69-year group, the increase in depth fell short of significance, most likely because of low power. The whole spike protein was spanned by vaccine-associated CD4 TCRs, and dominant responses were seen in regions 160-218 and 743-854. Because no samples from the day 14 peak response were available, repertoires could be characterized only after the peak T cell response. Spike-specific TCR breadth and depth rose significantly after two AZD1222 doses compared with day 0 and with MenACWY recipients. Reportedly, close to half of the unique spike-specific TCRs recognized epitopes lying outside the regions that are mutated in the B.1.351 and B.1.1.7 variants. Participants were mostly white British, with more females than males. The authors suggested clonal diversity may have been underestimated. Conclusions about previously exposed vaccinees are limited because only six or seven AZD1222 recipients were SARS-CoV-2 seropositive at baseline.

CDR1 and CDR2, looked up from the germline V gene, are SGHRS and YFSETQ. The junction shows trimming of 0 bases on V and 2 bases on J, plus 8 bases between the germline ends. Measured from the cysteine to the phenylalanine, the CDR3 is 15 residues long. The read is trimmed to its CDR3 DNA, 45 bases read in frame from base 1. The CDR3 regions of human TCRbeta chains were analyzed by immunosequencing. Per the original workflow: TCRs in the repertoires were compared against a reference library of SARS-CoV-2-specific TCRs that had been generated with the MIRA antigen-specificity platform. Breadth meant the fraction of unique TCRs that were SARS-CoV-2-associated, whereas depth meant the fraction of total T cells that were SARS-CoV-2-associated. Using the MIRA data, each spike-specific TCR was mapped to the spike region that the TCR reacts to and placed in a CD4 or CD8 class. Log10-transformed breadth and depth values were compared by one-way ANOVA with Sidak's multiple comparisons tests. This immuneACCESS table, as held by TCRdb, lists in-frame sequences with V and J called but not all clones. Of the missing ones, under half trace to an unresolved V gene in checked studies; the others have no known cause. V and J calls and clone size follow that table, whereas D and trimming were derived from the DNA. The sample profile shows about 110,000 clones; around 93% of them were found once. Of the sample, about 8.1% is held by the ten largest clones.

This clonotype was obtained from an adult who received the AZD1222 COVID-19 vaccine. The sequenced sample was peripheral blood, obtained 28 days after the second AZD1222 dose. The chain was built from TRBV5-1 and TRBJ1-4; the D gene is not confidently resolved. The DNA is TGCGCCAGCAGCTTGGATCTAGCTACTAATGAAAAACTGTTTTTT. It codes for CASSLDLATNEKLFF.